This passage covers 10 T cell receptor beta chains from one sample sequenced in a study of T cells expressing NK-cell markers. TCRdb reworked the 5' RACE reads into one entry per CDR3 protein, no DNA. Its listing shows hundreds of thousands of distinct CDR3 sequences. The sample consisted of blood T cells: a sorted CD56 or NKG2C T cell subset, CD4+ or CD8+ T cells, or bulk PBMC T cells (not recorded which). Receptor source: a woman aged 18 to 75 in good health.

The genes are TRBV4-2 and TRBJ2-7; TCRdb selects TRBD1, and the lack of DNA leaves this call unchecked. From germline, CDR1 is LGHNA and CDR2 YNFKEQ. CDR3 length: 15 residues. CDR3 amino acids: CASSGRQGAIGEQYF.

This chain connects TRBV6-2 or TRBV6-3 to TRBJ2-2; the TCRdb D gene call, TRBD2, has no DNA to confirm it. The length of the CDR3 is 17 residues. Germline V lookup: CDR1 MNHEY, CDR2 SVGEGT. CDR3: CASSYSIAGTNTGELFF.

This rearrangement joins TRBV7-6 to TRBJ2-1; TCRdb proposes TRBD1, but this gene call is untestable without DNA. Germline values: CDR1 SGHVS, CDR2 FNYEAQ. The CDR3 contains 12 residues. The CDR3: CASSFYPGEQFF.

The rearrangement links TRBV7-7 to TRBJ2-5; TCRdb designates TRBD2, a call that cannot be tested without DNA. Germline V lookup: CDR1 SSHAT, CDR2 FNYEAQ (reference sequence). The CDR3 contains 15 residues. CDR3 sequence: CASSSLLASLETQYF.

CDR3 sequence reads: CSATSQGSSYNSPLHF. The genes are TRBV20-1 and TRBJ1-6. Germline values: CDR1 DFQATT, CDR2 SNEGSKA (reference sequence). The CDR3 consists of 16 residues.

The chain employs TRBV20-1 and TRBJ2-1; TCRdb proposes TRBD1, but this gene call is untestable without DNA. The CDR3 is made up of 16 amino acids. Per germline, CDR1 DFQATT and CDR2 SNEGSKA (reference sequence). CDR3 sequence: CSAFSKGGTTYNEQFF.

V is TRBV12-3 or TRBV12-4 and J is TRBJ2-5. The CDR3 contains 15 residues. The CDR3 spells CASSLAGGFQETQYF.

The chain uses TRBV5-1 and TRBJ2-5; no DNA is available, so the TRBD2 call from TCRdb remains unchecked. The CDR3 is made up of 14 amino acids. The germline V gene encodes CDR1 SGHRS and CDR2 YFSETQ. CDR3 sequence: CASSLGTSQETQYF.

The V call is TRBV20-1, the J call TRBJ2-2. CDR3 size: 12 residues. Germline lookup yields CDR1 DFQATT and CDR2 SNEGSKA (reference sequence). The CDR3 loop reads CSAPGNTGELFF.

CDR3: CASSIALAVDTQYF. The V gene is TRBV5-1, the J gene TRBJ2-3; TCRdb names TRBD2, which stays unverified in the absence of DNA. This CDR3 comprises 14 residues. Germline CDR1 SGHRS, CDR2 YFSETQ.